The 6 T cell receptor beta chains presented below share a single source sample, sequenced in a study of cytomegalovirus exposure and HLA in healthy donors. PCR amplification relied on 60 Vbeta primers (plus 13 Jbeta primers). The table came from immunoSEQ multiplex PCR; TCRdb's copy has only in-frame clones and leaves some out. The profile covers 150,000 to 200,000 clones, with approximately 80% appearing a single time and roughly 0.99% taken by the ten largest. Sample: PBMCs. The receptors were gathered from a woman in her thirties or forties in good health and CMV-seronegative.

The V and J genes are TRBV7-2 and TRBJ2-1, with 7 bases fitting TRBD1. Germline CDR1 reads SGHTA; CDR2 reads FQGNSA. This CDR3 region has 14 residues. After removal of 7 bases from V and 6 bases from J, the junction contained 9 bases not matched to a gene. The CDR3 nucleotides are TGTGCCAGCACCCGACAGGGATCAAGCAATGAGCAGTTCTTC. Translation: CASTRQGSSNEQFF.

The V gene is TRBV9, the J gene TRBJ1-2, with 9 bases lining up with TRBD1. The CDR3 has 14 amino acids. J lost 4 bases, V lost 2 bases, and 3 bases had no gene match. The germline V gene has CDR1 SGDLS and CDR2 YYNGEE. The CDR3 DNA reads TGTGCCAGCAGCGTCCTGGACAGGGGCTATGGCTACACCTTC. Residues: CASSVLDRGYGYTF.

This rearrangement joins TRBV12-5 to TRBJ2-2; a weak D match, TRBD2 (5 bases). CDR1 and CDR2 from the germline V gene are LGHNT and FRNRAP. The CDR3 length is 16 residues. Trimming cost V 0 bases and J 6 bases, with 14 bases left between them. The CDR3 nucleotides read TGTGCTAGTGGTTTGGTAGTGGGAGATGGGTCCGGGGAGCTGTTTTTT. Its translation is CASGLVVGDGSGELFF.

This chain uses TRBV27 with TRBJ1-4; D not resolved. The CDR3 contains 16 residues. With 0 bases removed from V and 0 bases from J, the gap between germline ends came to 8 bases. Germline-derived CDR1 and CDR2 are MNHEY and SMNVEV (reference sequence). The CDR3 DNA reads as TGTGCCAGCAGTTTATCGTCCGCAGCAACTAATGAAAAACTGTTTTTT. It specifies CASSLSSAATNEKLFF.

The genes are TRBV30 and TRBJ2-2; TRBD1 aligns across 7 bases. The CDR3 extends over 16 amino acids. The V gene's germline CDR1 is GTSNPN and CDR2 SVGIG (reference sequence). V trimming: 6 bases; J trimming: 2 bases; junction bases outside the gene matches: 12. This CDR3 reads CACKGGTKTNTGELFF. In DNA, the CDR3 is TGTGCCTGTAAAGGGGGCACTAAGACCAACACCGGGGAGCTGTTTTTT.

The chain uses TRBV5-6 and TRBJ2-7, with 7 bases aligning to TRBD1. This CDR3 contains 14 residues. CDR1 is SGHDT and CDR2 is YYEEEE in the germline V gene. V lost 4 bases and J lost 3; bases outside the gene matches: 7. The CDR3 bases are TGTGCCAGCAGCCCCCGGGACAGATTCTACGAGCAGTACTTC. Translating it yields CASSPRDRFYEQYF.